This T cell receptor beta chain is drawn from a study of graft-versus-host responses after intestinal transplantation. Overall study: Recipients got multivisceral, liver-intestinal, or isolated intestinal transplants. Recipients uniformly received anti-thymocyte globulin induction, followed by tacrolimus and steroids for approximately 3 years. Study-wide findings and caveats: The authors found GvH clones in recipient marrow, some appearing first in ileum or blood. Declining HvG levels early post-transplant were linked to peak circulating GvH clone levels.

CDR3 size: 13 residues. Germline assignment: CDR1 SGHTA and CDR2 FQGNSA. The V and J ends lost 1 base and 2 bases respectively, with 6 bases between them. In the case of this clone: What it binds is not known.

The data were produced by immunoSEQ multiplex PCR, yet TCRdb's version contains in-frame clones alone and is incomplete. In the table there are some 110,000 clones, 85% to 95% of which are singletons. V is TRBV7-2 and J is TRBJ2-7; no definite D call. The sequence derives from a human donor who was the organ donor for an intestinal transplant. Specimen: unstimulated CD8+ T cells sorted from spleen or lymph node cells, collected before transplant. The CDR3: CASSLVQAYEQYF. The CDR3 DNA sequence: TGTGCCAGCAGCTTAGTGCAGGCCTACGAGCAGTACTTC. The full variable domain, with the rest looked up from reference TRBV7-2 and TRBJ2-7, is GAGVSQSPSNKVTEKGKDVELRCDPISGHTALYWYRQSLGQGLEFLIYFQGNSAPDKSGLPSDRFSAERTGGSVSTLTIQRTQQEDSAVYLCASSLVQAYEQYFGPGTRLTVT.